One sample yielded the 9 T cell receptor beta chains listed below, sequenced in a study of cytotoxic CD8 clonotypes in ibrutinib-treated CLL. Clones were sequenced by immunoSEQ multiplex PCR, and TCRdb holds only the in-frame ones, with some missing. Of roughly 54,000 clones listed, 50% to 65% were seen once; the top ten hold under 35%. The sample consisted of PBMCs, taken after 24 months of ibrutinib treatment. These receptors all stem from a human donor with chronic lymphocytic leukemia.

The J gene is TRBJ2-1, the V gene TRBV5-1; 10 nucleotides align to TRBD2. V lost 1 base to trimming and J lost 7 bases; unmatched junction nucleotides: 5. From germline, CDR1 is SGHRS and CDR2 YFSETQ. The CDR3 has 15 amino acids. CDR3 in amino acids: CASSLLSGGANEQFF. CDR3 in DNA: TGCGCCAGCAGCTTGCTGAGCGGGGGGGCTAATGAGCAGTTCTTC.

This clone was seen more than once but under ten times. The gene calls are TRBV6-6 and TRBJ1-5; D is unresolved. The germline CDR1 and CDR2 sequences are MNHNY and SVGAGI (reference sequence). This CDR3 spans 15 amino acids. V lost 0 bases and J lost 4, with 10 bases in between. CDR3 sequence (DNA): TGTGCCAGCAGTTACTCGAGTACACCTAATCAGCCCCAGCATTTT. Protein sequence: CASSYSSTPNQPQHF.

The chain uses TRBV6-5 and TRBJ1-5, with a possible D match to TRBD1 (5 bases). CDR3 size: 11 residues. Germline lookup yields CDR1 MNHEY and CDR2 SVGAGI. V lost 6 bases and J lost 7, with 7 bases in between. This CDR3 reads CASSKGQPQHF. The CDR3 region has the DNA TGTGCCAGCAGCAAGGGGCAGCCCCAGCATTTT.

V and J are TRBV7-9 and TRBJ2-5; 10 bases fit TRBD1. The CDR3 is made up of 14 amino acids. The junction had 1 base not matched to a gene; V was cut back by 3 bases and J by 3 bases. The germline CDR1 and CDR2 sequences are SEHNR and FQNEAQ (reference sequence). The CDR3 DNA sequence: TGTGCCAGCAGCTTTGGACAGGGGGAAGAGACCCAGTACTTC. Translation: CASSFGQGEETQYF.

The chain combines TRBV16 with TRBJ1-2; D may be TRBD1 (5 bases). V lost 7 bases to trimming and J lost 2 bases, with 14 bases between them. The CDR3 consists of 14 residues. Per the germline V gene, CDR1 is KGHSY and CDR2 is FQNENV. The CDR3 loop is CASTPPGVNYGYTF. The CDR3 nucleotides are TGTGCCAGCACCCCTCCGGGGGTGAACTATGGCTACACCTTC.

The chain couples TRBV7-8 to TRBJ2-4, with D uncertain. CDR3 length equals 14 residues. V was cut by 1 base and J by 6 bases, with 10 bases left in between. CDR1 SGHVS and CDR2 FQNEAQ come from the germline V gene. The CDR3 here is CASSLGSSLNIQYF. The DNA of the CDR3 is TGTGCCAGCAGCTTAGGTTCATCCCTAAACATTCAGTACTTC.

This clone was seen a handful of times. The chain employs TRBV7-6 and TRBJ1-1; 8 nucleotides agree with TRBD1. Germline CDR1 and CDR2: SGHVS and FNYEAQ. V lost 6 bases, J lost 6 bases, and 21 bases stayed unmatched. This CDR3 contains 18 residues. CDR3 sequence: CASRLPRDRSRKGAEAFF. In DNA form, the CDR3 reads TGTGCCAGCAGGCTGCCTCGGGACAGGTCGAGAAAAGGTGCTGAAGCTTTCTTT.

In its sample, this clone was seen once. The chain employs TRBV19 and TRBJ2-7; D may be TRBD2 (6 bases). The CDR3 totals 13 residues. Between the trimmed V and J ends, which lost 3 bases and 5 bases, there was a span of 11 bases. Germline V gene lookup returns CDR1 LNHDA and CDR2 SQIVND (reference sequence). The CDR3 coding sequence is TGTGCCAGTAGTATCGGGGGTTACGACGAGCAGTACTTC. Its protein is CASSIGGYDEQYF.

This clone was seen a few times. The chain joins TRBV9 to TRBJ1-2; TRBD1 is a possible D gene (6 bases). This CDR3 region has 13 residues. The germline V gene has CDR1 SGDLS and CDR2 YYNGEE. The V end lost 5 bases, the J end lost 3 bases, and 11 bases lay between the germline ends. The CDR3 region is CASRTPGDYGYTF. CDR3 coding DNA: TGTGCCAGCAGAACCCCAGGGGACTATGGCTACACCTTC. The full variable domain, in which reference TRBV9 and TRBJ1-2 provide the parts outside the CDR3, is DSGVTQTPKHLITATGQRVTLRCSPRSGDLSVYWYQQSLDQGLQFLIQYYNGEERAKGNILERFSAQQFPDLHSELNLSSLELGDSALYFCASRTPGDYGYTFGSGTRLTVV.